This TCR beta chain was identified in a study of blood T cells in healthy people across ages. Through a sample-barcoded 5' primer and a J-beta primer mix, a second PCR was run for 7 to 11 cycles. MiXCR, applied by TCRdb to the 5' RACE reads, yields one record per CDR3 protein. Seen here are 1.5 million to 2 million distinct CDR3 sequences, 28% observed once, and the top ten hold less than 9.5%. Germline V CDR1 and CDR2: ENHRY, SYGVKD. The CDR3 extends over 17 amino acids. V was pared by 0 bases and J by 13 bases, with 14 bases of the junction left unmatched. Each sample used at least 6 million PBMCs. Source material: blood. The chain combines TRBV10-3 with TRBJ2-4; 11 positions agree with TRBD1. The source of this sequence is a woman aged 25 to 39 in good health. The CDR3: CAISESSRTGGRNEQYF. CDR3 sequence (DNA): TGTGCCATCAGTGAGTCAAGCCGGACAGGGGGCAGGAATGAGCAGTACTTC.